This entry is about one T cell receptor (beta chain). This sample is part of a study of T cell changes during pregnancy in multiple sclerosis. Profiling relied on immunoSEQ multiplex PCR, and the TCRdb table lists in-frame clones only, not all of them. The data contain roughly 48,000 clones, 85% to 95% of them singletons. The CDR3 covers 13 residues. Germline CDR1 reads MNHEY; CDR2 reads SMNVEV (reference sequence). Trimming left V 3 bases short and J 7 bases short, with 10 bases between. This clonotype was sampled from a female donor with multiple sclerosis, enrolled in a pregnancy study. The starting material was CD8+ T cells from peripheral blood mononuclear cells, obtained in the first trimester of pregnancy. This chain links TRBV27 with TRBJ1-5; no clear D. The CDR3 DNA reads as TGTGCCAGCAGTTTGCACTCGAGCCAGCCCCAGCATTTT. Protein: CASSLHSSQPQHF.